A single T cell receptor beta chain is shown here with its context. This specimen comes from a study of blood T cell repertoires in COVID-19. Study-wide context: T cells, B-cell-depleted T cells, or PBMCs supplied cDNA or gDNA.

The CDR3 loop spans 14 amino acids. Trimming pared 2 bases from V and 3 bases from J, leaving 11 bases between. Germline-derived CDR1 and CDR2 are LNHDA and SQIVND (reference sequence). TCRdb's copy holds only in-frame clones and misses some; the assay was immunoSEQ multiplex PCR. The top ten hold around 13% of the sample, which has about 440,000 clones, about 91% seen once. V is TRBV19 and J is TRBJ2-7; D is perhaps TRBD1 (5 bases). The origin of this receptor is a woman aged 45-65 years with COVID-19, enrolled during active disease. The source material was peripheral blood. CDR3 in amino acids: CASSIRGSLYEQYF. CDR3 in DNA: TGTGCCAGTAGTATAAGGGGCAGTCTCTACGAGCAGTACTTC.